The 28 T cell receptor beta chains below all came from one sample that was sequenced in a study of T-cell reconstitution after alpha-beta-depleted transplantation in children. Unique molecular identifiers were incorporated when the TCRbeta library was constructed. Via MiXCR, TCRdb re-called the PCR reads, giving one row per CDR3 protein. The sample comprises 500,000 to 600,000 distinct CDR3 sequences, around 19% of which are singletons, and 3.3% rests with the top ten. The sample consisted of PBMCs from the stem cell graft donor, taken from the stem cell graft. These receptors came from a human donor who donated a stem cell graft to a child with acute lymphoblastic leukemia.

The V and J genes are TRBV5-5 and TRBJ2-7; no reliable D call. Germline CDR1 reads SGHKS; CDR2 reads YYEKEE (reference sequence). Deletions cut 2 bases from V and 4 bases from J, with 13 bases between. This CDR3 comprises 14 residues. The CDR3 DNA reads as TGTGCCAGCAGCTTTTATTTATTCGGGTACGAGCAGTACTTC. Translated, it gives CASSFYLFGYEQYF.

The V gene is TRBV5-6, the J gene TRBJ2-7; D remains unclear. The CDR3 has 12 residues. Trimming cost V 7 bases and J 2 bases, with 10 bases left between them. Germline loops: CDR1 SGHDT, CDR2 YYEEEE. CDR3 coding DNA: TGTGCCAGCGGAGTGGGGACCTACGAGCAGTACTTC. This gives the protein CASGVGTYEQYF.

This sequence joins TRBV11-2 and TRBJ2-1; tentative D call: TRBD2 (5 bases). Per germline, CDR1 SGHAT and CDR2 FQNNGV. The CDR3 has 14 residues. The ends were cut back, 1 base at V and 6 bases at J, with 10 bases in the middle. CDR3 nucleotides: TGTGCCAGCAGCTTAGGGCGGAGCGGCAATGAGCAGTTCTTC. Amino acids: CASSLGRSGNEQFF.

This clonotype has a handful of counts. The chain links TRBV28 to TRBJ2-3; 13 bases agree with TRBD2. The J segment lost 2 bases and the V segment lost 5 bases, leaving 10 bases of the junction unmatched. Looked up from germline, CDR1 is MDHEN and CDR2 is SYDVKM. CDR3 size: 18 residues. The CDR3, as DNA: TGTGCCAGCAGTACACGACTAGCGGGAGGCGCTTACACAGATACGCAGTATTTT. The encoded protein is CASSTRLAGGAYTDTQYF.

The gene calls are TRBV15 and TRBJ1-1, with a possible D match to TRBD1 (6 bases). Trimming cost V 0 bases and J 5 bases, with 13 bases left between them. The CDR3 runs 15 residues. Germline values: CDR1 LNHNV, CDR2 YYDKDF (reference sequence). CDR3 loop: CATSRDKGGGTEAFF. The CDR3 bases are TGTGCCACCAGCAGAGATAAGGGGGGTGGGACTGAAGCTTTCTTT.

The genes are TRBV3-1 and TRBJ2-2; 11 bases line up with TRBD2. Per the germline V gene, CDR1 is LGHDT and CDR2 is YNNKEL (reference sequence). This CDR3 region has 18 residues. Trimming took 3 bases from V and 5 from J; bases not matched to a gene: 11. The CDR3 protein is CASSQGTSGAGDTGELFF. The CDR3 DNA follows: TGTGCCAGCAGCCAGGGGACTAGCGGAGCCGGGGATACCGGGGAGCTGTTTTTT.

V gene TRBV5-1 combines with J gene TRBJ2-5; D is unclear. Germline CDR1 reads SGHRS; CDR2 reads YFSETQ. Trimming stripped 1 base from V and 3 bases from J, with 10 bases between. There are 14 residues in the CDR3. For the CDR3, the DNA is TGCGCCAGCAGCTTGAAAATCAGCGAAGAGACCCAGTACTTC. Translated: CASSLKISEETQYF. The entire variable domain, with the rest obtained from reference TRBV5-1 and TRBJ2-5, is as follows: KAGVTQTPRYLIKTRGQQVTLSCSPISGHRSVSWYQQTPGQGLQFLFEYFSETQRNKGNFPGRFSGRQFSNSRSEMNVSTLELGDSALYLCASSLKISEETQYFGPGTRLLVL.

This clonotype was recorded a few times. As DNA, the CDR3 is TGCGCCAGCAGCACCAACCCGGGCCGCACTGAAGCTTTCTTT. Protein product: CASSTNPGRTEAFF. V gene TRBV5-1 combines with J gene TRBJ1-1; D gene unclear. The CDR3 consists of 14 residues. The V gene's germline CDR1 is SGHRS and CDR2 YFSETQ. Trimming cost V 4 bases and J 4 bases, with 14 bases left between them.

CDR3 residues: CASSSRDPNHYGYTF. CDR3 nucleotide sequence: TGTGCCAGCAGCTCCCGGGACCCTAACCATTATGGCTACACCTTC. The genes are TRBV11-2 and TRBJ1-2; tentatively, D is TRBD1 (5 bases). The germline V gene has CDR1 SGHAT and CDR2 FQNNGV. This CDR3 contains 15 residues. V was pared by 4 bases and J by 5 bases, with 17 bases between.

This clonotype has only a few counts. The genes are TRBV24-1 and TRBJ1-1; D gene ambiguous. Germline V lookup: CDR1 KGHDR, CDR2 SFDVKD. Trimming removed 9 bases from V and 1 base from J, with 8 bases in between. The CDR3 runs 12 residues. In DNA, the CDR3 is TGTGCCACCCGTTCGGGGAACACTGAAGCTTTCTTT. This codes for CATRSGNTEAFF.

The chain couples TRBV9 to TRBJ2-1; 8 bases line up with TRBD2. The CDR3 is 15 residues long. Germline V gene lookup returns CDR1 SGDLS and CDR2 YYNGEE. V lost 4 bases, J lost 4 bases, and 7 bases stayed unmatched. CDR3 loop: CASSLAGLGYNEQFF. The CDR3 DNA reads TGTGCCAGCAGCTTAGCGGGACTGGGGTACAATGAGCAGTTCTTC.

This clonotype has just a few counts. The chain is built from TRBV5-1 and TRBJ1-2; D not certain. The CDR3 has 12 amino acids. Germline CDR1 is SGHRS and CDR2 is YFSETQ. The V gene lost 0 bases and the J gene lost 4 bases, with 4 bases spanning the gap. In nucleotides, the CDR3 is TGCGCCAGCAGCTTGGGCTCCTATGGCTACACCTTC. Its translation is CASSLGSYGYTF.

The rearrangement joins TRBV4-2 to TRBJ1-4; TRBD1 matches at 8 bases. This CDR3 comprises 15 residues. The V and J ends lost 0 bases and 13 bases, in that order; junction bases with no gene match: 10. Per the germline V gene, CDR1 is LGHNA and CDR2 is YNFKEQ. This CDR3 reads CASSQDPDRVWALFF. DNA for the CDR3: TGTGCCAGCAGCCAAGACCCGGACAGGGTCTGGGCACTGTTTTTT.

The chain employs TRBV19 and TRBJ2-4, with D perhaps matching TRBD2 (6 bases). V gave up 3 bases and J gave up 0 bases, with 9 bases separating them. Per the germline V gene, CDR1 is LNHDA and CDR2 is SQIVND (reference sequence). This CDR3 is built from 15 residues. The CDR3 nucleotides read TGTGCCAGTAGTATCATGGGACTAGCCAAAAACATTCAGTACTTC. Translation: CASSIMGLAKNIQYF.

This clonotype was seen more than once but under ten times. The chain carries TRBV5-1 and TRBJ1-4; 9 bases are shared with TRBD1. The CDR3 is 15 residues long. Germline values: CDR1 SGHRS, CDR2 YFSETQ. The V segment lost 4 bases and the J segment 10 bases; nucleotides outside the gene matches: 11. This CDR3 reads CASSTYRGPRGKLFF. Here the CDR3 DNA reads TGCGCCAGCAGCACTTACAGGGGGCCAAGAGGAAAACTGTTTTTT.

The V and J genes are TRBV6-5 and TRBJ2-3, with TRBD2 matching over 9 bases. This CDR3 is built from 16 residues. Germline V lookup: CDR1 MNHEY, CDR2 SVGAGI. J gave up 5 bases and V 0 bases, and 6 bases lay outside the gene matches. CDR3 DNA: TGTGCCAGCAGTTACTCGTATAGCGGGAGTCTAGATACGCAGTATTTT. Translation: CASSYSYSGSLDTQYF.

The V and J genes are TRBV6-5 and TRBJ2-1; 10 positions agree with TRBD2. The CDR3 totals 16 residues. The trim removed 6 bases at V and 0 bases at J, leaving 5 bases unmatched. Germline-derived CDR1 and CDR2 are MNHEY and SVGAGI. CDR3 sequence: CASSVLAGSSYNEQFF. As DNA, the CDR3 is TGTGCCAGCAGCGTACTAGCGGGGAGCTCCTACAATGAGCAGTTCTTC.

The chain couples TRBV6-5 to TRBJ2-7, with 13 positions matching TRBD2. Germline values: CDR1 MNHEY, CDR2 SVGAGI. This CDR3 comprises 16 residues. V was clipped by 2 bases and J by 3 bases; unmatched bases: 4. CDR3 in DNA: TGTGCCAGCAGTTACCCCGGGACTAGCGGGAACTACGAGCAGTACTTC. Its protein is CASSYPGTSGNYEQYF.

This clonotype was seen only a few times. V usage is TRBV29-1 and J usage is TRBJ2-1; D possibly corresponds to TRBD1 (6 bases). This CDR3 has 14 amino acids. V lost 6 bases and J lost 0, with 12 bases in between. Germline V gene data show CDR1 as SQVTM and CDR2 as ANQGSEA. In DNA, the CDR3 is TGCAGCGTGATGACAGGAGTCTCCTACAATGAGCAGTTCTTC. Protein sequence: CSVMTGVSYNEQFF.

The CDR3: CASSQGDTPGLWANVLTF. CDR3 nucleotide sequence: TGTGCCAGCAGCCAAGGGGACACTCCGGGCCTCTGGGCCAACGTCCTGACTTTC. V gene TRBV4-2 combines with J gene TRBJ2-6; weak D call: TRBD1 (6 bases). V was pared by 1 base and J by 5 bases, with 18 bases between. The CDR3 totals 18 residues. The germline gives CDR1 LGHNA, CDR2 YNFKEQ.

This clonotype has more than one count but fewer than ten. J is TRBJ2-7 and V is TRBV12-3 or TRBV12-4; 7 bases align to TRBD2. V lost 10 bases to trimming and J lost 5 bases; unmatched junction nucleotides: 14. CDR3 length: 14 residues. This CDR3 is CATRAGTLVHEQYF. The CDR3 nucleotides are TGTGCCACCCGAGCGGGGACCCTGGTTCACGAGCAGTACTTC.

V is TRBV27 and J is TRBJ1-5, with D uncertain. This CDR3 contains 13 residues. Deletions cut 5 bases from V and 10 bases from J, with 15 bases between. Per the germline V gene, CDR1 is MNHEY and CDR2 is SMNVEV (reference sequence). In DNA form, the CDR3 reads TGTGCCAGCAGTATACGAAAGTCCATTCCCCAGCATTTT. Amino acid sequence: CASSIRKSIPQHF.

This clonotype was picked up a small number of times. This chain connects TRBV19 to TRBJ2-2; D remains ambiguous. The germline gives CDR1 LNHDA, CDR2 SQIVND (reference sequence). V was cut by 3 bases and J by 5 bases, with 10 bases left in between. This CDR3 has 14 residues. The CDR3, as DNA: TGTGCCAGTAGTATTCTGATGAAGACCGGGGAGCTGTTTTTT. It yields the protein CASSILMKTGELFF.

This rearrangement joins TRBV12-3 or TRBV12-4 to TRBJ2-1, with TRBD2 identical over 11 bases. With 4 bases clipped from V and 8 bases from J, the junction kept 4 bases outside the gene matches. The CDR3 contains 14 residues. CDR3 DNA sequence: TGTGCCAGCAGTTCGCAACTAGCGGGAGATGAGCAGTTCTTC. The encoded protein is CASSSQLAGDEQFF.

J is TRBJ2-7 and V is TRBV7-2, with TRBD2 identical over 13 bases. J gave up 3 bases and V 5 bases, and 4 bases lay outside the gene matches. Germline values: CDR1 SGHTA, CDR2 FQGNSA. CDR3 length equals 15 residues. The CDR3 protein is CASSTGLAGVYEQYF. The CDR3 DNA is TGTGCCAGCAGCACCGGACTAGCGGGAGTCTACGAGCAGTACTTC.

CDR3: CASGLVRDRGADTQYF. CDR3 sequence (DNA): TGTGCTAGTGGTTTGGTACGGGACCGAGGGGCGGATACGCAGTATTTT. This sequence joins TRBV12-5 and TRBJ2-3; D tentatively reads TRBD1 or TRBD2 (5 bases each). The CDR3 loop spans 16 amino acids. From germline, CDR1 is LGHNT and CDR2 FRNRAP. V was pared by 0 bases and J by 6 bases, with 16 bases between.

This clonotype turned up a few times. The V call is TRBV5-1, the J call TRBJ1-6; 9 bases match TRBD1. The V gene's germline CDR1 is SGHRS and CDR2 YFSETQ. The CDR3 consists of 15 residues. V gave up 4 bases and J gave up 7 bases; unmatched junction bases: 6. As DNA, the CDR3 is TGCGCCAGCAGCCCGTCGGGACAGGGAAATTCACCCCTCCACTTT. It specifies CASSPSGQGNSPLHF.

The chain carries TRBV18 and TRBJ2-3; D possibly corresponds to TRBD2 (6 bases). The CDR3 is 14 residues long. The germline V and J ends were trimmed by 0 bases and 4 bases, with 8 bases remaining between them. Germline-derived CDR1 and CDR2 are KGHSH and LQKENI. Written as DNA, the CDR3 is TGTGCCAGCTCACCACCGGGACTCCCAGATACGCAGTATTTT. This codes for CASSPPGLPDTQYF.